Described below is a single T cell receptor beta chain sequence and its context. Its matching antigen is unknown. Through a sample-barcoded 5' primer and a J-beta primer mix, a second PCR was run for roughly 6 to 11 cycles. Template switching added a 12-random-nucleotide identifier to every cDNA molecule. TCRdb reanalysed the 5' RACE reads using MiXCR and keeps one entry per CDR3 protein. The table records hundreds of thousands of distinct CDR3 sequences, 56% of them present only once. Total RNA extracted from each sample amounted to at least 5.5 micrograms. Germline V gives CDR1 DFQATT, CDR2 SNEGSKA (reference sequence). This CDR3 is built from 13 residues. With V trimmed by 0 bases and J by 6 bases, 4 bases remained unmatched. The data are from a study of blood T cells in healthy people across ages. General study findings and limits: More naive CD4+ cells and higher diversity marked long-lived donors relative to aged donors.

The chain links TRBV20-1 to TRBJ1-2; 7 positions agree with TRBD1. The sequencing sample was made of blood. This sequence originates from a middle-aged man in good health. This chain's CDR3 is CSARDDREHGYTF. The CDR3 DNA reads as TGCAGTGCTAGAGATGACAGGGAACATGGCTACACCTTC.